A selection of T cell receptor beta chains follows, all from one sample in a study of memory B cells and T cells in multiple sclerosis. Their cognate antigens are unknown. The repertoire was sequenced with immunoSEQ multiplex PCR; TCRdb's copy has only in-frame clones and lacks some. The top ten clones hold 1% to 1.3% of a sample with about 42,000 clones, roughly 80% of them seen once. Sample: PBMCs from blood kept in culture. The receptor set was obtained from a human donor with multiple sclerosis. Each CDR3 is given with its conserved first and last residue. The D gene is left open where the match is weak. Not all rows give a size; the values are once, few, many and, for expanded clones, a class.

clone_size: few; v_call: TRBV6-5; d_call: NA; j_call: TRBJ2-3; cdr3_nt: TGTGCCAGCAGTTACTCGAGCACTGGGGATACGCAGTATTTT; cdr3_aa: CASSYSSTGDTQYF
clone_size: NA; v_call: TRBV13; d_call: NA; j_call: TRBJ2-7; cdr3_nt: TGTGCCAGCAGCTCAAGGGCCGGGGAAGGGGAGCAGTACTTC; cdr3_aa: CASSSRAGEGEQYF
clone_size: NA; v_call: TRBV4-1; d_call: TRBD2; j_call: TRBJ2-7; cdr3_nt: TGCGCCAGCAGCCCTACGGCGGGGGGCGGCTCCTACGAGCAGTACTTC; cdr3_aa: CASSPTAGGGSYEQYF
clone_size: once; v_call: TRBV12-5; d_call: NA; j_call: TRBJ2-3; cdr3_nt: TGTGCTAGTGGTTTCCTGGGGGGCACAGATACGCAGTATTTT; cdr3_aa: CASGFLGGTDTQYF
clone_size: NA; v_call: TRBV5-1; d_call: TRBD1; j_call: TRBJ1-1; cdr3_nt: TGCGCCAGCAGCCACACGGGACAGAACATGAACACTGAAGCTTTCTTT; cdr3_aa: CASSHTGQNMNTEAFF
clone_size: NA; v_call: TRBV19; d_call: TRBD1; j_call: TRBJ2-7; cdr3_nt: TGTGCCAGTAGTATGTCCGACAGGGGCTACGAGCAGTACTTC; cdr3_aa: CASSMSDRGYEQYF
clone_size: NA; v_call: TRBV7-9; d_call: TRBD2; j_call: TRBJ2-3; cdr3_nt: TGTGCCAGCAGCTTAGGGCCTAGCGGGGCGATAGATACGCAGTATTTT; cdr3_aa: CASSLGPSGAIDTQYF
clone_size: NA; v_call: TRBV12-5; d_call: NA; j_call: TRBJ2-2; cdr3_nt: TGTGCTAGTGGTGTAGGCACCGGGGAGCTGTTTTTT; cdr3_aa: CASGVGTGELFF
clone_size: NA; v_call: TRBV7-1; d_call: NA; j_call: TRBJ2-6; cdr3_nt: TGTGCCAGCAGCGCGTACGCTCACCGAGGACAAAGTCGGGCCAACGTCCTGACTTTC; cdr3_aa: CASSAYAHRGQSRANVLTF
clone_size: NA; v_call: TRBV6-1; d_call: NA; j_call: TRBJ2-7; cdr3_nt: TGTGCCAGCCCCCCGGGACTGGGGTCCTACGAGCAGTACTTC; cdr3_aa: CASPPGLGSYEQYF
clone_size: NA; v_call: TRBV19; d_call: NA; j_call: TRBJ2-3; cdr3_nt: TGTGCCAGTAACACGGCAGCGGATACAGATACGCAGTATTTT; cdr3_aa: CASNTAADTDTQYF
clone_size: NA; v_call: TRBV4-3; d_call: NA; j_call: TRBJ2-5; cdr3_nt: TGCGCCAGCAGCCAAGCATACGGCCCTCGGGGGAAAGAGACCCAGTACTTC; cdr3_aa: CASSQAYGPRGKETQYF
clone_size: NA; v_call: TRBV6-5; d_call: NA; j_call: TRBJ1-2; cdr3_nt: TGTGCCAGCACGGGTGGTGGAGGGTTCGGCTACACCTTC; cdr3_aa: CASTGGGGFGYTF
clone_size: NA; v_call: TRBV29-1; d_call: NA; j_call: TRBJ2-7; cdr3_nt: TGCAGCGTTCAGGGAGATGCCTACGAGCAGTACTTC; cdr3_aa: CSVQGDAYEQYF
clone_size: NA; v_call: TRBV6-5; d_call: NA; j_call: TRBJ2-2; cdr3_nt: TGTGCCAGCAGCCTTCAGAGGGGGGCCGCCGGGGAGCTGTTTTTT; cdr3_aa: CASSLQRGAAGELFF
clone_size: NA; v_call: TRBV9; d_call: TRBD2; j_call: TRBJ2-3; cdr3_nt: TGTGCCAGCAGCGAGCATAGCGGGGGCCAACCACCGGATACGCAGTATTTT; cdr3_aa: CASSEHSGGQPPDTQYF
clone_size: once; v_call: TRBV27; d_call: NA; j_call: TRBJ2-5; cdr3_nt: TGTGCCAGCAGTTTAAAGTCAGTCCAGGAGACCCAGTACTTC; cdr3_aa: CASSLKSVQETQYF
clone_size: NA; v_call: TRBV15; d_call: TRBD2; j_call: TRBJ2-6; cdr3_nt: TGTGCCACCAGCAGATCTGGGGGAGGGACCGGGGCCAACGTCCTGACTTTC; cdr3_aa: CATSRSGGGTGANVLTF
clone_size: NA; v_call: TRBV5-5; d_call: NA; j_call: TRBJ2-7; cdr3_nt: TGTGCCAGCAGCTTGGCCTCTGGTCGGCCCTACGAGCAGTACTTC; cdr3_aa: CASSLASGRPYEQYF
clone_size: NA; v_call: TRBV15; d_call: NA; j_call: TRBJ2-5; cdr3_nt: TGTGCCACCAGCAGAGGTCTAGCGGAGACCCAGTACTTC; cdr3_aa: CATSRGLAETQYF
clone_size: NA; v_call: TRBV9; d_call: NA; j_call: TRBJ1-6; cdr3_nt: TGTGCCAGCAGCCCGCGGACGGTAAATTCACCCCTCCACTTT; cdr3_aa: CASSPRTVNSPLHF
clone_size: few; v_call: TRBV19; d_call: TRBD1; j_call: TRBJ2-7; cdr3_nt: TGTGCCAGTAGTATATGGCGACAGGGCTTCTACGAGCAGTACTTC; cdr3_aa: CASSIWRQGFYEQYF
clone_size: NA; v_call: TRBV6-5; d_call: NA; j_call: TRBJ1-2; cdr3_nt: TGTGCCAGCAGTTACTCAGGGGTTGGCGGCTATGGCTACACCTTC; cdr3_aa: CASSYSGVGGYGYTF
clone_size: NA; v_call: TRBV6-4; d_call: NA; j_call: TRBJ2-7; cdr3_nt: TGTGCCAGCGGTCAATGGGGCTACGAGCAGTACTTC; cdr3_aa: CASGQWGYEQYF
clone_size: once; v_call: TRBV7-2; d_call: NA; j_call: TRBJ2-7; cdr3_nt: TGTGCCAGCAGCTTAGAGGTTCCAACCGGGACCCTTTACTACGAGCAGTACTTC; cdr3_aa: CASSLEVPTGTLYYEQYF
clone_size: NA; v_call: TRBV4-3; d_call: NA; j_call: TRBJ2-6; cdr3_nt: TGCGCCAGCAGCCAAGATCTAGTCAGGGCGTTTTCTGGGGCCAACGTCCTGACTTTC; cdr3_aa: CASSQDLVRAFSGANVLTF
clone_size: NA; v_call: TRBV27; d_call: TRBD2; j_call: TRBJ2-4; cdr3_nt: TGTGCCAGCAGTTTCCTTCTAGCGGGGGGGCCGGCCAAAAACATTCAGTACTTC; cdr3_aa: CASSFLLAGGPAKNIQYF
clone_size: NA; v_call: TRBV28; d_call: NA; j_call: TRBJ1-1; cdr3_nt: TGTGCCAGCAGTTTCTCTTCCGGGCCTGAAGCTTTCTTT; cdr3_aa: CASSFSSGPEAFF
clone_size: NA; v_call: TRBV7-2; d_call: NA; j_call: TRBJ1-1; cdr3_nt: TGTGCCAGCAGCTTAGTCCTCTATAGCACTGAAGCTTTCTTT; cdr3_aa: CASSLVLYSTEAFF
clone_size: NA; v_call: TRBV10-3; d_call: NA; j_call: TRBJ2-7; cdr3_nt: TGTGCCATCAGTGAGTCGGGATTTGGGGGGGCGCACAACGAGCAGTACTTC; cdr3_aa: CAISESGFGGAHNEQYF
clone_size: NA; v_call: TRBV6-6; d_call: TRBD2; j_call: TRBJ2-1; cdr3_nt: TGTGCCAGCAGGGGACTAGCGGGGGGGCAGGGGAATGAGCAGTTCTTC; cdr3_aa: CASRGLAGGQGNEQFF
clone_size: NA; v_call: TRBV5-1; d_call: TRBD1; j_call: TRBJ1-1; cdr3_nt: TGCGCCAGCAGCTCGGAACCGGACAGGGCGAACACTGAAGCTTTCTTT; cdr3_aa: CASSSEPDRANTEAFF
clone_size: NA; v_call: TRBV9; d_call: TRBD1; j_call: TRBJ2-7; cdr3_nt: TGTGCCAGCAGCCCGACAGGGGGAATACACTACGAGCAGTACTTC; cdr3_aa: CASSPTGGIHYEQYF
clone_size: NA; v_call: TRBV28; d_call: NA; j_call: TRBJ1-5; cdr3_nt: TGTGCCAGCAGAGGCAATCAGCCCCAGCATTTT; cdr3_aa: CASRGNQPQHF
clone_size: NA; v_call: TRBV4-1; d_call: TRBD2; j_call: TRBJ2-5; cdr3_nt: TGCGCCAGCAGCCAAGGAGTCGGGACTAGCGGAGGGGGGACCCAGTACTTC; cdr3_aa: CASSQGVGTSGGGTQYF
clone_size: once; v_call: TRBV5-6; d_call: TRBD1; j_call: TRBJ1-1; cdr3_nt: TGTGCCAGCAGCCCTCGGGACAGGGGGTTCACTGAAGCTTTCTTT; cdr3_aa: CASSPRDRGFTEAFF
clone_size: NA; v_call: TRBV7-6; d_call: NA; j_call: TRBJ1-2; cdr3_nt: TGTGCCAGCAGCTTGAGCCAGGGGAACGGTGGCTACACCTTC; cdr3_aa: CASSLSQGNGGYTF
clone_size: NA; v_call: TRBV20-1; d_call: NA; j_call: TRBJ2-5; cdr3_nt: TGCAGTGCCCCAGGGGGGGAGACCCAGTACTTC; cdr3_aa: CSAPGGETQYF
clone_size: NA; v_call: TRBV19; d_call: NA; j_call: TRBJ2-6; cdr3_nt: TGTGCCAGTAGTAGTCCTCCGGGTCCCAGCTCTGGGGCCAACGTCCTGACTTTC; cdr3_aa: CASSSPPGPSSGANVLTF
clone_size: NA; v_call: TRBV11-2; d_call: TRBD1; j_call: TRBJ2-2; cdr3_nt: TGTGCCAGCAGCTTAACAGGGGGTAGCGGGGAGCTGTTTTTT; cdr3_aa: CASSLTGGSGELFF
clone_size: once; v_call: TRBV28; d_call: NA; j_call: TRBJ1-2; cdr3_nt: TGTGCCAGCAGTTTAAAAGCTAACTATGGCTACACCTTC; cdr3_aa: CASSLKANYGYTF
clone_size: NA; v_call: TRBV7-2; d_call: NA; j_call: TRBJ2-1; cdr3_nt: TGTGCCAGCAGCCCTCGTGCGAGCGGAGAGCAGTTCTTC; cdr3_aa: CASSPRASGEQFF
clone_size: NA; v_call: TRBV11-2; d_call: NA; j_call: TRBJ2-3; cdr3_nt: TGTGCCAGCAGCTTAGGGACTACAAACACAGATACGCAGTATTTT; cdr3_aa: CASSLGTTNTDTQYF
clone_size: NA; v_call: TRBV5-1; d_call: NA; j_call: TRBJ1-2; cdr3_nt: TGCGCCAGCAGCTTGGGCCAGCCTAACTATGGCTACACCTTC; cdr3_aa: CASSLGQPNYGYTF
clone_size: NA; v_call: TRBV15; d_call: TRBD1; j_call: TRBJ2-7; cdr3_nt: TGTGCCACCAGCAGACCGGGACAGGGAAGCTCCTACGAGCAGTACTTC; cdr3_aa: CATSRPGQGSSYEQYF
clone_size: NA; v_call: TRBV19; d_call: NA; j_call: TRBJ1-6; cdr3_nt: TGTGCCAGTAGATCGATAACGGAAGATAATTCACCCCTCCACTTT; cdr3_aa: CASRSITEDNSPLHF
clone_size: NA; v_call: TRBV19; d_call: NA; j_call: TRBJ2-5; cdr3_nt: TGTGCCAGTAGTACCTCTGGGGGGACGAAGACCCAGTACTTC; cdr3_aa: CASSTSGGTKTQYF
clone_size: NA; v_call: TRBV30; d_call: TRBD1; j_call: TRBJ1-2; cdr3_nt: TGTGCCTGGCAACCGGGACAGAACTATGGCTACACCTTC; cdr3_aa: CAWQPGQNYGYTF
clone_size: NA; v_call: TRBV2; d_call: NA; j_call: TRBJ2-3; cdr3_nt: TGTGCCGGAACCGGGACACTCAGCACGGATACGCAGTATTTT; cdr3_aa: CAGTGTLSTDTQYF
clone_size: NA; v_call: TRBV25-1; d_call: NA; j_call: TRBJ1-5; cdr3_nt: TGTGCCAGCAGTGCTGCAGGGGACCATCAGCCCCAGCATTTT; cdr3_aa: CASSAAGDHQPQHF
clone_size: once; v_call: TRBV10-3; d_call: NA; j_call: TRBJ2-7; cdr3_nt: TGTGCCATCAGTGAGTCTCGGCAGGGTCCCTACGAGCAGTACTTC; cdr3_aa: CAISESRQGPYEQYF
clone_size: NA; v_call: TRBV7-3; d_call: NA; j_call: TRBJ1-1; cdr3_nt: TGTGCCAGCAGCTTAAACGGGAACACTGAAGCTTTCTTT; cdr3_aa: CASSLNGNTEAFF
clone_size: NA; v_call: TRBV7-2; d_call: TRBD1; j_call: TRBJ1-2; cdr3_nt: TGTGCCAGCAGCTTGACAGGGAGCTATGGCTACACCTTC; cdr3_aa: CASSLTGSYGYTF
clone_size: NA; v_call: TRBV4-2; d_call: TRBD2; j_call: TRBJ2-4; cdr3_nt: TGTGCCAGCAGCCAATGGGGCCTTAGCGGGGGGGCGTTTAACATTCAGTACTTC; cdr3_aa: CASSQWGLSGGAFNIQYF
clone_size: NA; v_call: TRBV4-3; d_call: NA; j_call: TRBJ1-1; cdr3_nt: TGCGCCAGCAGCCAAGGGCGCCTAGGAGGCGGCCTTGAAGCTTTCTTT; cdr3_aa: CASSQGRLGGGLEAFF